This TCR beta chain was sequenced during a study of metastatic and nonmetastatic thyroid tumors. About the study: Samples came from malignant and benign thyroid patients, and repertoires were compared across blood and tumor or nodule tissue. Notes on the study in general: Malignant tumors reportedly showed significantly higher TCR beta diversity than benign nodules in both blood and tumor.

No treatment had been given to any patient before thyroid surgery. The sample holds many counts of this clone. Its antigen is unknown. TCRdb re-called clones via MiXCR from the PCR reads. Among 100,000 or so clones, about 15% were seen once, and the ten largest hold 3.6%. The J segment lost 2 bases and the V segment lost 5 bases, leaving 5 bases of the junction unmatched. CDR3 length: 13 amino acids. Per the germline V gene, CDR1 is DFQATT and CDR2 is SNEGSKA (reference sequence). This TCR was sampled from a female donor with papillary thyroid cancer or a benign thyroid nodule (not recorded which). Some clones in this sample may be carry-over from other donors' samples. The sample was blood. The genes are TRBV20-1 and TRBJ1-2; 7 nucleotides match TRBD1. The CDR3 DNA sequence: TGCAGTGCTGACGACAGGGAGAACTATGGCTACACCTTC. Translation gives CSADDRENYGYTF.